Described below is a single T cell receptor (beta chain) sequence and its context. No antigen is known for it. V dropped 3 bases and J dropped 10; count of bases not matched to a gene: 3. Germline CDR1 SGHDN, CDR2 FVKESK. The CDR3 covers 12 residues. This record belongs to a study of shared clonotypes between healthy human individuals. The study's findings and limits: Relative to memory subsets, naive subsets generally showed larger estimated richness. The sharing of about 5% of naive CD4 clonotypes was seen across several donors.

The assay ran at deep level. Sequencing used immunoSEQ multiplex PCR; TCRdb keeps in-frame clones, though not all of them. The table shows around 580,000 clones, with 98% occurring only once. Positively selected for CCR7, the CD45RO-negative cells used as naive CD8 cells excluded terminally differentiated effector memory CD45RA+ cells. This TCR came from a man aged 30 to 39 in good health. The sequencing sample was made of naive CD8+ T cells sorted from blood. The chain uses TRBV14 and TRBJ2-1; TRBD1 agrees at 7 bases. This chain's CDR3 is CASSHDRDEQFF. DNA of the CDR3: TGTGCCAGCAGCCACGACAGGGACGAGCAGTTCTTC.